These T cell receptor beta chains were read from a single sample in a study of cytomegalovirus exposure and HLA in healthy donors. The repertoire was sequenced with immunoSEQ multiplex PCR; TCRdb's copy has only in-frame clones and lacks some. The sample lists about 160,000 clones, 80% to 90% occurring once. Sequencing was performed on PBMCs. The source of these receptors is a woman in her 30s in good health and CMV-seropositive. Both conserved end residues are part of each CDR3. D genes are given only for firm matches. Expanded clones get a size class; other rows say once, few or many, or leave the size out.

TRBD1,TRBJ1-2,-,TRBV6-1,CASNPGQHNYGYTF,TGTGCCAGCAATCCGGGACAGCATAACTATGGCTACACCTTC
TRBD2,TRBJ2-3,once,TRBV19,CASSITSGATDTQYF,TGTGCCAGTAGTATAACTAGCGGGGCCACAGATACGCAGTATTTT
-,TRBJ1-1,-,TRBV6-5,CASSPLGRALTEAFF,TGTGCCAGCAGTCCATTAGGGAGGGCTCTTACTGAAGCTTTCTTT
-,TRBJ1-2,-,TRBV9,CASSAVAVRRREEGYTF,TGTGCCAGCAGCGCTGTTGCCGTCAGGAGGAGGGAGGAAGGCTACACCTTC
-,TRBJ1-5,-,TRBV6-1,CASSEVLGDAGQPQHF,TGTGCCAGCAGTGAAGTCCTAGGGGATGCCGGTCAGCCCCAGCATTTT
-,TRBJ1-1,-,TRBV20-1,CSATGQGTFF,TGCAGTGCTACAGGTCAAGGTACTTTCTTT
TRBD1,TRBJ1-4,once,TRBV11-1,CASSPGQGEKLFF,TGTGCCAGCAGCCCGGGACAGGGTGAAAAACTGTTTTTT
TRBD1,TRBJ1-1,-,TRBV9,CASSVGGGGVNTEAFF,TGTGCCAGCAGCGTAGGAGGGGGCGGAGTGAACACTGAAGCTTTCTTT
-,TRBJ1-1,few,TRBV7-3,CASSLTQGANTEAFF,TGTGCCAGCAGCCTCACACAGGGAGCCAACACTGAAGCTTTCTTT
TRBD2,TRBJ2-1,-,TRBV7-7,CASSLGLAAYNEQFF,TGTGCCAGCAGCCTGGGACTAGCGGCCTACAATGAGCAGTTCTTC
-,TRBJ2-1,-,TRBV7-2,CASSLSGDNEQFF,TGTGCCAGCAGCTTATCCGGGGACAATGAGCAGTTCTTC
TRBD2,TRBJ2-1,-,TRBV10-3,CAISESGSGAHEQFF,TGTGCCATCAGTGAGTCGGGGAGCGGGGCCCATGAGCAGTTCTTC
TRBD1,TRBJ2-1,-,TRBV5-1,CASSFGQGVYNEQFF,TGCGCCAGCAGCTTCGGACAGGGGGTCTACAATGAGCAGTTCTTC
-,TRBJ1-2,-,TRBV10-3,CAISESPAGNYGYTF,TGTGCCATCAGTGAGAGCCCTGCGGGAAACTATGGCTACACCTTC
TRBD1,TRBJ2-6,-,TRBV19,CATRDRVLSGANVLTF,TGTGCCACCCGGGACAGGGTCCTATCTGGGGCCAACGTCCTGACTTTC
-,TRBJ1-6,-,TRBV6-5,CASSLGGGFNLALHF,TGTGCCAGCTCCCTAGGCGGAGGGTTCAATTTGGCCCTCCACTTT
-,TRBJ1-2,-,TRBV30,CAWSVLGGYGYTF,TGTGCCTGGAGTGTACTGGGGGGCTATGGCTACACCTTC
-,TRBJ1-4,-,TRBV28,CASSSQGPNEKLFF,TGTGCCAGCAGTTCACAGGGCCCTAATGAAAAACTGTTTTTT
TRBD2,TRBJ2-2,once,TRBV9,CASSFRGGTNTGELFF,TGTGCCAGCAGCTTCCGCGGGGGAACGAACACCGGGGAGCTGTTTTTT
-,TRBJ1-1,few,TRBV5-1,CASSPDSMNTEAFF,TGCGCCAGCAGCCCTGACAGCATGAACACTGAAGCTTTCTTT
TRBD1,TRBJ2-5,-,TRBV28,CASSSHGTGKETQYF,TGTGCCAGCAGTTCCCACGGGACAGGGAAAGAGACCCAGTACTTC
-,TRBJ2-3,-,TRBV11-2,CASSLVLSSLEGADTQYF,TGTGCCAGCAGCTTAGTTCTGTCTAGCTTGGAAGGTGCAGATACGCAGTATTTT
-,TRBJ1-4,-,TRBV9,CASSTAPGLQNEKLFF,TGTGCCAGCAGCACTGCCCCGGGACTCCAAAATGAAAAACTGTTTTTT
-,TRBJ2-1,-,TRBV5-1,CASSLVGGGASYNEQFF,TGCGCCAGCAGCTTGGTTGGAGGGGGCGCCTCCTACAATGAGCAGTTCTTC
-,TRBJ1-1,-,TRBV7-2,CASSFALKHVRRGTEAFF,TGTGCCAGCAGCTTCGCCCTTAAACACGTTCGTCGTGGCACTGAAGCTTTCTTT
-,TRBJ2-2,-,TRBV30,CAWTGDGELFF,TGTGCCTGGACGGGGGACGGGGAGCTGTTTTTT
-,TRBJ1-2,-,TRBV5-6,CASSPQGPYGYTF,TGTGCCAGCAGTCCTCAGGGGCCTTATGGCTACACCTTC
-,TRBJ1-1,-,TRBV7-2,CASSLGRVETEAFF,TGTGCCAGCAGCTTAGGCCGGGTGGAGACTGAAGCTTTCTTT
TRBD1,TRBJ1-5,-,TRBV5-5,CASSLENRGPGNQPQHF,TGTGCCAGCAGCTTGGAGAACAGGGGGCCTGGCAATCAGCCCCAGCATTTT
-,TRBJ2-2,-,TRBV5-4,CASSVTGLNTGELFF,TGTGCCAGCAGCGTAACAGGGCTGAACACCGGGGAGCTGTTTTTT
-,TRBJ1-6,-,TRBV15,CATGPTNNSPLHF,TGTGCTACCGGGCCCACGAACAATTCACCCCTCCACTTT
-,TRBJ2-5,-,TRBV7-3,CASSPTRGGETQYF,TGTGCCAGCAGCCCGACTAGAGGCGGTGAGACCCAGTACTTC
TRBD1,TRBJ2-1,-,TRBV5-8,CASSLRGGTYNEQFF,TGTGCCAGCAGCTTGCGAGGGGGCACGTACAATGAGCAGTTCTTC
-,TRBJ1-1,few,TRBV18,CASSSLGGQVEAFF,TGTGCCAGCTCATCACTGGGAGGACAAGTTGAAGCTTTCTTT
TRBD1,TRBJ1-2,few,TRBV6-6,CASSPGQGVGGYTF,TGTGCCAGCAGTCCCGGACAGGGAGTAGGTGGCTACACCTTC
TRBD1,TRBJ1-4,-,TRBV5-6,CASSWDRGNEKLFF,TGTGCCAGCAGTTGGGACAGGGGAAATGAAAAACTGTTTTTT
-,TRBJ2-2,-,TRBV27,CASSLWRGPNFLTGELFF,TGTGCCAGCAGTTTATGGAGGGGACCCAATTTTCTCACCGGGGAGCTGTTTTTT
TRBD2,TRBJ2-5,-,TRBV27,CASSLFRPGTSSGGAETQYF,TGTGCCAGCAGTTTATTCCGTCCAGGGACGTCTAGCGGGGGGGCTGAGACCCAGTACTTC